These T cell receptor beta chains were read from a single sample in a study of blood T cell repertoires in COVID-19. Repertoires were generated with immunoSEQ multiplex PCR, while TCRdb's copy carries only in-frame clones and drops some. This table holds 52,000 or so clones, 75% to 90% found once. Source material: peripheral blood. Source of these receptors: a man older than 75 with acute or convalescent COVID-19. The CDR3 runs from the conserved cysteine through the conserved F or W. Each record gives: V gene, D gene, CDR3 length, J gene, clone size, CDR3 DNA, CDR3 protein. The D gene is left open where the match is weak. Expanded clones get a size class; other rows say once, few or many, or leave the size out.

TRBV6-5	-	14	TRBJ1-2	-	TGTGCCAGCAGTTACACAGGCGTCAACTATGGCTACACCTTC	CASSYTGVNYGYTF
TRBV7-8	TRBD2	19	TRBJ2-3	once	TGTGCCAGCAGCCCCCGACTAGCGGGGGGACAGATCAGCACAGATACGCAGTATTTT	CASSPRLAGGQISTDTQYF
TRBV29-1	TRBD1	14	TRBJ1-6	-	TGCAGCGTAAGGGACAGGGATGGCAATTCACCCCTCCACTTT	CSVRDRDGNSPLHF
TRBV7-2	TRBD2	16	TRBJ2-7	-	TGTGCCAGCAGCCCTTGGGGAGCGGGGGGCTCCTACGAGCAGTACTTC	CASSPWGAGGSYEQYF
TRBV9	TRBD2	17	TRBJ2-2	-	TGTGCCAGCAGCGCGACTAGCGGGGGGGCTAGAACCGGGGAGCTGTTTTTT	CASSATSGGARTGELFF
TRBV2	TRBD2	17	TRBJ2-4	-	TGTGCCAGCAGTGGACTAGCGGGGGGGGTAGCCAAAAACATTCAGTACTTC	CASSGLAGGVAKNIQYF
TRBV6-5	-	13	TRBJ2-7	-	TGTGCCAGCGGGGCTGTGGGGGGTTACGAGCAGTACTTC	CASGAVGGYEQYF
TRBV20-1	TRBD2	15	TRBJ2-1	-	TGCAGTGCTAGTAGCAGCGGGGGATTCTACAATGAGCAGTTCTTC	CSASSSGGFYNEQFF
TRBV2	-	15	TRBJ1-4	-	TGTGCCAGCAGGCGCCGGGACTCAACTAATGAAAAACTGTTTTTT	CASRRRDSTNEKLFF
TRBV7-2	TRBD2	16	TRBJ2-3	-	TGTGCCAGCAGCCCCCGGGGGGGGCGGGGCACAGATACGCAGTATTTT	CASSPRGGRGTDTQYF
TRBV5-1	TRBD1	15	TRBJ1-2	few	TGCGCCAGCAGCTCCACCATACAGGGGGACTATGGCTACACCTTC	CASSSTIQGDYGYTF
TRBV6-5	TRBD2	15	TRBJ2-1	-	TGTGCCAGCAGGACCCCCTCTAGCGGGGGCAATGAGCAGTTCTTC	CASRTPSSGGNEQFF
TRBV15	TRBD1	16	TRBJ1-4	medium-sized	TGTGCCACCAGCCCACGGCGGGGGACAGGCAATGAAAAACTGTTTTTT	CATSPRRGTGNEKLFF
TRBV19	TRBD1	15	TRBJ2-5	-	TGTGCCAGTAGTAGAGGGACAGGGGGTCGGGAGACCCAGTACTTC	CASSRGTGGRETQYF
TRBV7-9	TRBD1	15	TRBJ1-1	-	TGTGCCAGCAGCCCCGGACAGGGGATGAACACTGAAGCTTTCTTT	CASSPGQGMNTEAFF
TRBV3-1/TRBV3-2	-	15	TRBJ1-1	few	TGTGCCAGCAGCCAAGGGTGGTTCGCGGGCACTGAAGCTTTCTTT	CASSQGWFAGTEAFF
TRBV6-5	-	13	TRBJ2-6	-	TGTGCCAGCAGTTACGACAGTGCCAACGTCCTGACTTTC	CASSYDSANVLTF
TRBV5-1	TRBD1	14	TRBJ2-7	-	TGCGCCAGCAGCGACCGGACAGGGAGTTACGAGCAGTACTTC	CASSDRTGSYEQYF
TRBV27	TRBD1	15	TRBJ1-6	-	TGTGCCAGCTGCCTCTCAGGGGGAATCTATTCACCCCTCCACTTT	CASCLSGGIYSPLHF
TRBV29-1	TRBD1	13	TRBJ1-3	-	TGCAGTGGACAGGGTGGCTCTGGAAACACCATATATTTT	CSGQGGSGNTIYF
TRBV5-6	TRBD2	17	TRBJ2-2	-	TGTGCCAGCAGCTTGCGGACTAGCGGGATGAACACCGGGGAGCTGTTTTTT	CASSLRTSGMNTGELFF
TRBV7-9	-	13	TRBJ1-2	-	TGTGCCAGCAGCTCGGCCGGGATAGTAAGCTACACCTTC	CASSSAGIVSYTF
TRBV5-8	TRBD1	17	TRBJ2-7	-	TGTGCCAGCAGCGGAGGGGACAGGGGTCCCCTTGGCTACGAGCAGTACTTC	CASSGGDRGPLGYEQYF
TRBV20-1	TRBD1	17	TRBJ1-5	-	TGCAGTGCTAGTCTGGGCCCAACACAGGGGGCAGGTCAGCCCCAGCATTTT	CSASLGPTQGAGQPQHF
TRBV6-5	-	11	TRBJ1-2	-	TGTGCCAGCACCAGGGCTGGTGGCTACACCTTC	CASTRAGGYTF
TRBV5-1	-	15	TRBJ2-4	-	TGCGCCAGCAGCCCGACGACAGGAGCCAAAAACATTCAGTACTTC	CASSPTTGAKNIQYF
TRBV19	-	13	TRBJ2-7	-	TGTGCCAGTAGTCGGACGGGACTCCTAGAGCAGTACTTC	CASSRTGLLEQYF
TRBV10-1	TRBD1	17	TRBJ1-1	-	TGCGCCAGCAGTGATCCGGGCGCAGGGGGCATGAACACTGAAGCTTTCTTT	CASSDPGAGGMNTEAFF
TRBV7-2	-	15	TRBJ1-6	-	TGTGCCAGCAGCCAGGAGGGTACCCTCAATTCACCCCTCCACTTT	CASSQEGTLNSPLHF
TRBV7-2	TRBD2	17	TRBJ2-2	-	TGTGCCAGCAGCTTACTAGCGGGGGGCTCGAACACCGGGGAGCTGTTTTTT	CASSLLAGGSNTGELFF
TRBV15	-	16	TRBJ1-2	-	TGTGCCACCAGCAGAGCTAGGGAGTCCCCTTCAGGCGGCTACACCTTC	CATSRARESPSGGYTF
TRBV12-5	-	14	TRBJ1-5	-	TGTGCTAGTGGCCCGAAGGCAGGCATTCAGCCCCAGCATTTT	CASGPKAGIQPQHF
TRBV6-5	TRBD1	14	TRBJ2-6	-	TGTGCCAGCGGTACAGGGGCTGGGGCCAACGTCCTGACTTTC	CASGTGAGANVLTF
TRBV19	TRBD1	16	TRBJ1-3	-	TGTGCCAGTAGCCGATCTCACGGGACAGGGGGACACACCATATATTTT	CASSRSHGTGGHTIYF
TRBV15	TRBD1	17	TRBJ1-5	-	TGTGCCACCAGCAGACGGGCCGGGACAGGGGGCAATCAGCCCCAGCATTTT	CATSRRAGTGGNQPQHF
TRBV7-9	TRBD1	15	TRBJ1-1	-	TGTGCCAGCAACACAGCCGGGACAGGGAACACTGAAGCTTTCTTT	CASNTAGTGNTEAFF
TRBV18	-	17	TRBJ1-1	-	TGTGCCAGCTCACAAAAGCGGGGGATCCGAACTAACACTGAAGCTTTCTTT	CASSQKRGIRTNTEAFF
TRBV6-1	TRBD1	14	TRBJ1-3	few	TGTGCCATCTTCGGGACAGGGTCCGGAAACACCATATATTTT	CAIFGTGSGNTIYF
TRBV2	TRBD2	18	TRBJ2-1	-	TGTGCCAGCTCGAGGACTAGCGGGGCTATGAGCTCCTACAATGAGCAGTTCTTC	CASSRTSGAMSSYNEQFF
TRBV19	TRBD2	15	TRBJ2-1	-	TGTGCCAGTAGTAAGGGCCGTGGGGGGGACAATGAGCAGTTCTTC	CASSKGRGGDNEQFF
TRBV6-2/TRBV6-3	-	14	TRBJ2-1	-	TGTGCCAGCAGCTCAAGCGGTTCCTACAATGAGCAGTTCTTC	CASSSSGSYNEQFF
TRBV29-1	TRBD1	15	TRBJ2-7	once	TGCAGCGTGGATGGTCGGACAGGTAAAGGTTACGAGCAGTACTTC	CSVDGRTGKGYEQYF
TRBV24-1	TRBD2	14	TRBJ2-1	-	TGTGCCACCAGCGGGGGGATCTCCTACAATGAGCAGTTCTTC	CATSGGISYNEQFF
TRBV5-1	TRBD1	15	TRBJ1-6	-	TGCGCCAGCAGCCCGCGGGACAGCTATAATTCACCCCTCCACTTT	CASSPRDSYNSPLHF
TRBV18	TRBD1	17	TRBJ1-1	-	TGTGCCAGCTCATCCTCCGGGACAGGGGGTAGTTACACTGAAGCTTTCTTT	CASSSSGTGGSYTEAFF
TRBV19	TRBD1	13	TRBJ2-2	-	TGTGCCAGTAGCAGGACAGGGGCCGGGGAGCTGTTTTTT	CASSRTGAGELFF
TRBV16	-	14	TRBJ1-3	-	TGTGCCAGCAGACAACAGGGCTCTGGAAACACCATATATTTT	CASRQQGSGNTIYF
TRBV10-1	-	12	TRBJ1-2	few	TGCCCTACGAGAACCGAGAACTATGGCTACACCTTC	CPTRTENYGYTF
TRBV10-1	TRBD2	14	TRBJ2-5	-	TGCGCCAGCAGTGAGACTAGCGGGGGAGAGACCCAGTACTTC	CASSETSGGETQYF
TRBV6-5	TRBD2	15	TRBJ2-7	-	TGTGCCAGCAGCCCACTAGCGGGGGGATCCTACGAGCAGTACTTC	CASSPLAGGSYEQYF
TRBV19	-	17	TRBJ2-6	-	TGTGCCAGTAGTTTCAGGGGTCTTAGCTCTGGGGCCAACGTCCTGACTTTC	CASSFRGLSSGANVLTF
TRBV9	-	15	TRBJ2-5	-	TGTGCCAGCAGCGTAGAAGCAGGGGCGGCGGAGACCCAGTACTTC	CASSVEAGAAETQYF
TRBV6-5	-	14	TRBJ1-2	-	TGTGCCAGCAGGCCCGGTGGGAGTCCCTATGGCTACACCTTC	CASRPGGSPYGYTF